A single sample is the source of the 10 T cell receptor beta chains below, sequenced in a study of cytomegalovirus exposure and HLA in healthy donors. The PCR used 60 Vbeta and 13 Jbeta primers. Assay used: immunoSEQ multiplex PCR; TCRdb lists only in-frame clones, some missing. The data contain around 170,000 clones, roughly 78% of them singletons. The sample taken for sequencing was PBMCs. The receptor set was obtained from a woman between 45 and 60 years old in good health and CMV-seropositive.

The gene calls are TRBV6-5 and TRBJ1-2, with TRBD1 matching 8 bases. V gave up 8 bases and J gave up 4 bases; unmatched junction bases: 6. There are 13 residues in the CDR3. Germline CDR1 and CDR2: MNHEY and SVGAGI. The CDR3 sequence is CASRDRSFYGYTF. The DNA for the CDR3 is TGTGCCAGCCGGGACAGGTCCTTCTATGGCTACACCTTC.

Here the CDR3 reads CASSSSPFVPGVGMDTQYF. The CDR3 DNA is TGTGCCAGCAGCTCCTCGCCCTTTGTTCCAGGTGTTGGTATGGATACGCAGTATTTT. V and J are TRBV7-2 and TRBJ2-3; no clear D. With 4 bases removed from V and 6 bases from J, the gap between germline ends came to 29 bases. The CDR3 spans 19 residues. Germline assignment: CDR1 SGHTA and CDR2 FQGNSA.

This clone showed up just once. The V call is TRBV7-6, the J call TRBJ1-3, with TRBD1 matching over 7 bases. This CDR3 is built from 14 residues. CDR1 SGHVS and CDR2 FNYEAQ come from the germline V gene. The ends lost 3 bases at V and 4 bases at J; junction bases unmatched: 3. CDR3 nucleotides: TGTGCCAGCAGCTTGGGACAGCAAGGAAACACCATATATTTT. It yields the protein CASSLGQQGNTIYF.

This clone was detected a few times. The V and J genes are TRBV11-2 and TRBJ2-2; TRBD2 agrees at 9 bases. The CDR3 length is 14 residues. Germline CDR1 reads SGHAT; CDR2 reads FQNNGV. With V trimmed by 8 bases and J by 5 bases, 6 bases remained unmatched. CDR3 in amino acids: CASLRLAATGELFF. The CDR3 coding sequence is TGTGCCAGCCTCAGACTAGCGGCAACCGGGGAGCTGTTTTTT.

CDR3 amino acids: CASSQDSRSEQFF. The CDR3 bases are TGCGCCAGCAGCCAAGATTCTAGGAGTGAGCAGTTCTTC. The chain combines TRBV4-3 with TRBJ2-1; D not resolved. V was trimmed by 0 bases and J by 9 bases, leaving 9 bases between them. Germline CDR1 LGHNA, CDR2 YSLEER. This CDR3 contains 13 residues.

This clone has a handful of counts. The rearrangement joins TRBV9 to TRBJ2-5; weak D call: TRBD2 (5 bases). The ends were cut back, 6 bases at V and 5 bases at J, with 14 bases in the middle. CDR1 is SGDLS, CDR2 YYNGEE, per germline. The CDR3 runs to 13 residues. CDR3 protein: CASTKTEAETQYF. CDR3 sequence (DNA): TGTGCCAGCACCAAGACGGAGGCGGAGACCCAGTACTTC.

The CDR3: CASSVGDILGHEQYF. CDR3 coding DNA: TGTGCCAGCAGCGTAGGGGACATCCTAGGCCACGAGCAGTACTTC. This sequence joins TRBV9 and TRBJ2-7; D may be TRBD1 (6 bases). The V and J ends lost 0 bases and 5 bases respectively, with 15 bases between them. Germline assignment: CDR1 SGDLS and CDR2 YYNGEE. There are 15 residues in the CDR3.

On this clone itself: One end of the junction does not line up with germline, which may come from a read error. The chain uses TRBV7-9 and TRBJ2-7, with 8 bases matching TRBD1. The germline V gene has CDR1 SEHNR and CDR2 FQNEAQ (reference sequence). The CDR3 extends over 14 amino acids. The CDR3: CSSSHRDRSYEQYF. CDR3 sequence (DNA): TGTTCCAGCAGCCACCGGGACAGGAGTTACGAGCAGTACTTC.

V usage is TRBV5-1 and J usage is TRBJ1-4, with D possibly TRBD1 on 5 matching bases. V was pared by 4 bases and J by 8 bases, with 21 bases between. Germline assignment: CDR1 SGHRS and CDR2 YFSETQ. There are 16 residues in the CDR3. The CDR3 here is CASSLYQGARMEKLFF. The CDR3 bases are TGCGCCAGCAGCCTATATCAGGGCGCCCGGATGGAAAAACTGTTTTTT.

The chain couples TRBV29-1 to TRBJ2-1; 9 positions agree with TRBD2. Germline CDR1 is SQVTM and CDR2 is ANQGSEA. The CDR3 has 12 residues. Unmatched junction bases numbered 7, after V lost 7 bases and J lost 9 bases. The CDR3 DNA sequence: TGCAGCGCCAGCGGGGGGCGGGTTGAGCAGTTCTTC. Encoded protein: CSASGGRVEQFF.